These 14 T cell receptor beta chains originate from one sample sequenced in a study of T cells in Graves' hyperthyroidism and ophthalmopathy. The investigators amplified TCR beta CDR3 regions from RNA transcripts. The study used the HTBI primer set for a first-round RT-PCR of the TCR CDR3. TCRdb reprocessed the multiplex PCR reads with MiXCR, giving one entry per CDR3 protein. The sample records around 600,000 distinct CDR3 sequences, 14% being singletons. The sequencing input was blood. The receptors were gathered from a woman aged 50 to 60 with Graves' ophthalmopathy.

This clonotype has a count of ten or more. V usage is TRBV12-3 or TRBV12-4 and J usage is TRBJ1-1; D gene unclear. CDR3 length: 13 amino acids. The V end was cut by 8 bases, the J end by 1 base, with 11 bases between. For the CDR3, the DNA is TGTGCCAGCCTACTGCTGGCGAACACTGAAGCTTTCTTT. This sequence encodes CASLLLANTEAFF.

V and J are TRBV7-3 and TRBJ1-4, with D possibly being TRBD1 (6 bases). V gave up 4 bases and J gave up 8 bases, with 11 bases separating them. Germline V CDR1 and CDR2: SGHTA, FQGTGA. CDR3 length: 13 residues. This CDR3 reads CASSSGQGEKLFF. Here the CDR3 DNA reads TGTGCCAGCAGCTCGGGACAAGGGGAAAAACTGTTTTTT.

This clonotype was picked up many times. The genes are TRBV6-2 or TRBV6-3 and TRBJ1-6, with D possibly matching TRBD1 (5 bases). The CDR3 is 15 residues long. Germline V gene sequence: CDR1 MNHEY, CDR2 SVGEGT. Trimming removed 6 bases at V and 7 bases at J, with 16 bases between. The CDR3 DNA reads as TGTGCCAGCAGAAGCGACAGTGGATGGAATTCACCCCTCCACTTT. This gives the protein CASRSDSGWNSPLHF.

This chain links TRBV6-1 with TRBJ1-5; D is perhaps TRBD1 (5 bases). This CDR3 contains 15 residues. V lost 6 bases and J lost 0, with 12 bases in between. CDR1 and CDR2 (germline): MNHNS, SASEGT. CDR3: CASRGWGDSNQPQHF. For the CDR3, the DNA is TGTGCCAGCAGAGGATGGGGGGATAGCAATCAGCCCCAGCATTTT.

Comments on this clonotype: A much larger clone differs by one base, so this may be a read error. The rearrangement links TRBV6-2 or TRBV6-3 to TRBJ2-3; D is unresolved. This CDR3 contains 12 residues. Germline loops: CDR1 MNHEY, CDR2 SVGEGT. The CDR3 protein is CGSSQNMDTQYF. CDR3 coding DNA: TGTGGCAGCAGCCAAAACATGGATACGCAGTATTTT.

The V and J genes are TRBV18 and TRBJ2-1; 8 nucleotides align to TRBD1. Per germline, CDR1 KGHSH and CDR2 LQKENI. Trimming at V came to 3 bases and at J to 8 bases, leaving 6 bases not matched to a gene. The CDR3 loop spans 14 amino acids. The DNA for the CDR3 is TGTGCCAGCTCACCGACGACAGGGGCAGATGAGCAGTTCTTC. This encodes CASSPTTGADEQFF.

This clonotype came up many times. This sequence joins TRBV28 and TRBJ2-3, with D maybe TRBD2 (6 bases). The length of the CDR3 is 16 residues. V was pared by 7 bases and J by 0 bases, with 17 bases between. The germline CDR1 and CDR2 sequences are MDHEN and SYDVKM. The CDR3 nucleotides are TGTGCCAGCATTCGTTACGGGGGTTCTAGCACAGATACGCAGTATTTT. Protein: CASIRYGGSSTDTQYF.

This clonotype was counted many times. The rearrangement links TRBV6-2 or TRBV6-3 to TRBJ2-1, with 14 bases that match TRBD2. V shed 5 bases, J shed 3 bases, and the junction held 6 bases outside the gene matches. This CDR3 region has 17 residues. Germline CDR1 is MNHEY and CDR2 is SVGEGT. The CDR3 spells CASSPGTSGSSYNEQFF. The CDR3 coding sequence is TGTGCCAGCAGTCCCGGGACTAGCGGGAGTAGCTACAATGAGCAGTTCTTC.

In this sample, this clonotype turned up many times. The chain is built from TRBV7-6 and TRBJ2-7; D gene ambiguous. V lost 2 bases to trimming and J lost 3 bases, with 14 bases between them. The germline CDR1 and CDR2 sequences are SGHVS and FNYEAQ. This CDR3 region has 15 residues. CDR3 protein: CASSLTAVPFYEQYF. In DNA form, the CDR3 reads TGTGCCAGCAGCTTAACGGCAGTTCCATTCTACGAGCAGTACTTC.

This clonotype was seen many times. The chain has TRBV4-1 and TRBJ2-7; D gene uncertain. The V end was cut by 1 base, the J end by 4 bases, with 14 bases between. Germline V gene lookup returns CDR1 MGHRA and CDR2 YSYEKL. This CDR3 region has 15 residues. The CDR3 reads CASSQVATLAYEQYF. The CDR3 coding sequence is TGCGCCAGCAGCCAAGTAGCCACCCTCGCTTACGAGCAGTACTTC.

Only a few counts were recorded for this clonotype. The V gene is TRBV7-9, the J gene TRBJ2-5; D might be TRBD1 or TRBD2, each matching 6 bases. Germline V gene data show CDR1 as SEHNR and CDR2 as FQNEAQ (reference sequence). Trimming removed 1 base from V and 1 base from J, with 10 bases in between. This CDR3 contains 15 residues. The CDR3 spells CASSLVGGFQETQYF. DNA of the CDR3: TGTGCCAGCAGCTTAGTAGGGGGGTTCCAAGAGACCCAGTACTTC.

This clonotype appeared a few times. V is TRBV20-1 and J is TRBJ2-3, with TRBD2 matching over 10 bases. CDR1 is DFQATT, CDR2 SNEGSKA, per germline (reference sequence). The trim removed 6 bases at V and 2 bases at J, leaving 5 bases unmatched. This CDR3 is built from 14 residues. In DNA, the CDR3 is TGCAGTGCAGCCGGACTAGCGGCCACAGATACGCAGTATTTT. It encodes CSAAGLAATDTQYF.

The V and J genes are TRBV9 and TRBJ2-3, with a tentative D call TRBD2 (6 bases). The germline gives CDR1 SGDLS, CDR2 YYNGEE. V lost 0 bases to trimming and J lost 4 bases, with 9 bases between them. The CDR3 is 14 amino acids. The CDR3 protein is CASSVGREADTQYF. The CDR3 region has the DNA TGTGCCAGCAGCGTAGGGCGGGAAGCAGATACGCAGTATTTT.

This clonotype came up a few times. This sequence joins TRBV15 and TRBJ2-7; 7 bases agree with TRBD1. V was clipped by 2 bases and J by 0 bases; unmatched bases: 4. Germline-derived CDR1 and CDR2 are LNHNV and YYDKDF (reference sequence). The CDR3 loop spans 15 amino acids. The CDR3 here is CATSRSRQGSYEQYF. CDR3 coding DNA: TGTGCCACCAGCAGATCCCGACAGGGCTCCTACGAGCAGTACTTC. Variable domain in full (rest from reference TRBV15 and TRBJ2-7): DAMVIQNPRYQVTQFGKPVTLSCSQTLNHNVMYWYQQKSSQAPKLLFHYYDKDFNNEADTPDNFQSRRPNTSFCFLDIRSPGLGDTAMYLCATSRSRQGSYEQYFGPGTRLTVT.